These 4 T cell receptor beta chains came from one sample sequenced in a study of regulatory T cells in long-lasting Graves disease. CDR3 regions were amplified by Arm-PCR using iRepertoire HTBI primers to build TCR beta libraries. TCRdb passed the multiplex PCR reads through MiXCR, listing each CDR3 protein once. The sample includes approximately 400,000 distinct CDR3 sequences, approximately 15% of them seen just once. Time point indicated: newly diagnosed GD, antithyroid drugs for less than 3 months. Generation of the TCR library employed RNA extracted from PBMCs. This same sample was also part of a study on T cells in Graves' hyperthyroidism and ophthalmopathy.

The sample was peripheral blood mononuclear cells (PBMCs), taken at new diagnosis, from a patient treated with antithyroid drugs. These TCRs come from a woman aged 30 to 39 with Graves disease.

The chain links TRBV24-1 to TRBJ2-3, with 10 bases lining up with TRBD1. Germline V gene sequence: CDR1 KGHDR, CDR2 SFDVKD. Losses at the gene ends were 3 bases for V and 5 bases for J; bases not matched to a gene: 4. This CDR3 contains 15 residues. The CDR3 loop reads CATSDAGTGEDTQYF. The CDR3 DNA is TGTGCCACCAGTGATGCCGGGACAGGGGAAGATACGCAGTATTTT.

In its sample, this clonotype was seen a few times. This is likely an artifact of a read error, given a far larger clone one base away. This sequence joins TRBV13 and TRBJ2-1; 14 bases are shared with TRBD2. The DNA matches TRBJ2-5 better at its end, which makes the J call doubtful. Per the germline V gene, CDR1 is PRHDT and CDR2 is FYEKMQ (reference sequence). The CDR3 runs 18 residues. CDR3 in DNA: TGTGCCAGCAGCTTACCCCGACTAGCGGGAGGGCCGAGGGAGACCCAGTACTTC. Protein: CASSLPRLAGGPRETQYF.

This clonotype was seen at least ten times. The V and J genes are TRBV2 and TRBJ2-1; 9 nucleotides align to TRBD2. Germline CDR1 reads SNHLY; CDR2 reads FYNNEI. V trimming: 3 bases; J trimming: 11 bases; junction bases outside the gene matches: 2. CDR3 length: 12 amino acids. In DNA form, the CDR3 reads TGTGCCAGCAGTGACCTAGCGGGGAAGCAGTTCTTC. The encoded protein is CASSDLAGKQFF.

This clonotype was found a few times. This rearrangement joins TRBV5-5 to TRBJ2-5, with D possibly being TRBD1 or TRBD2 (5 bases each). This CDR3 has 16 residues. In germline, CDR1 is SGHKS, CDR2 YYEKEE (reference sequence). With 1 base removed from V and 1 base from J, the gap between germline ends came to 14 bases. The CDR3 DNA reads TGTGCCAGCAGCTTGCCGGAATCCGGGACCCAAGAGACCCAGTACTTC. Translation: CASSLPESGTQETQYF.